Below, 5 T cell receptor beta chains from the same sample are listed, as sequenced in a study of blood T cell repertoires in COVID-19. TCRdb's table, derived via immunoSEQ multiplex PCR, lists solely in-frame clones and lacks some. The profile shows 150,000 to 200,000 clones, 85% to 90% of them singletons. The sequencing input was peripheral blood. The receptor set was obtained from a woman older than 75 in a cohort sampled during active or convalescent COVID-19.

V is TRBV19 and J is TRBJ2-5; TRBD1 is a possible D gene (7 bases). The CDR3 contains 15 residues. V gave up 1 base and J gave up 5 bases, with 14 bases separating them. CDR1 is LNHDA, CDR2 SQIVND, per germline (reference sequence). The CDR3 loop is CASSIGRGRLETQYF. Written as DNA, the CDR3 is TGTGCCAGTAGTATAGGGAGGGGGCGCCTTGAGACCCAGTACTTC. Full variable domain (missing parts from reference TRBV19 and TRBJ2-5): DGGITQSPKYLFRKEGQNVTLSCEQNLNHDAMYWYRQDPGQGLRLIYYSQIVNDFQKGDIAEGYSVSREKKESFPLTVTSAQKNPTAFYLCASSIGRGRLETQYFGPGTRLLVL.

The gene calls are TRBV6-1 and TRBJ2-2; D is ambiguous. CDR3 length: 16 residues. V was clipped by 4 bases and J by 1 base, with 13 bases between them. The germline V gene has CDR1 MNHNS and CDR2 SASEGT. The DNA for the CDR3 is TGTGCCAGCAGTGCCTATGAGCCGGGGAACACCGGGGAGCTGTTTTTT. Translated, it gives CASSAYEPGNTGELFF.

V and J are TRBV9 and TRBJ2-7; 7 nucleotides line up with TRBD1. This CDR3 has 14 residues. The germline gives CDR1 SGDLS, CDR2 YYNGEE. V shed 0 bases and J 3 bases; nucleotides not matched to a gene: 3. CDR3 protein: CASSVGQGVYEQYF. CDR3 bases: TGTGCCAGCAGCGTAGGGCAGGGGGTCTACGAGCAGTACTTC.

The chain joins TRBV19 to TRBJ1-1; TRBD1 agrees at 8 bases. Germline CDR1 is LNHDA and CDR2 is SQIVND (reference sequence). The CDR3 runs 14 residues. J lost 4 bases, V lost 5 bases, and 6 bases had no gene match. CDR3 sequence (DNA): TGTGCCAGTAGTCTCCCCCAGGGGGCCACTGAAGCTTTCTTT. This gives the protein CASSLPQGATEAFF.

The chain carries TRBV30 and TRBJ2-3; TRBD2 agrees at 7 bases. The CDR3 spans 16 residues. Germline trimming cut 1 base from V and 4 bases from J; bases unmatched to any gene: 11. The V gene's germline CDR1 is GTSNPN and CDR2 SVGIG (reference sequence). CDR3 bases: TGTGCCTGGAGTGGGGGGAAGCGGGGCCCCGCAGATACGCAGTATTTT. Amino acid sequence: CAWSGGKRGPADTQYF.